These 20 T cell receptor beta chains came from one sample sequenced in a study of shared clonotypes between healthy human individuals. Only in-frame clones appear in the TCRdb table, and some are missing; sequencing was by immunoSEQ multiplex PCR. The data show about 510,000 clones, 75% to 80% seen once. Sequenced: PBMCs. These receptor sequences come from a middle-aged woman in good health. Some clones in this sample may be carry-over from other donors' samples.

This sequence joins TRBV9 and TRBJ2-1, with D perhaps TRBD1 or TRBD2 (6 bases each). Trimming removed 6 bases at V and 9 bases at J, with 28 bases between. Germline loops: CDR1 SGDLS, CDR2 YYNGEE. CDR3 size: 17 residues. The CDR3 DNA sequence: TGTGCCAGCACCCCAGGCGACGGCGGGATGGGGGCAAGTGAGCAGTTCTTC. This sequence encodes CASTPGDGGMGASEQFF.

J is TRBJ2-7 and V is TRBV13; D possibly corresponds to TRBD1 (6 bases). The CDR3 runs to 18 residues. The V gene's germline CDR1 is PRHDT and CDR2 FYEKMQ (reference sequence). V gave up 2 bases and J gave up 6 bases, with 26 bases separating them. Written as DNA, the CDR3 is TGTGCCAGCAGCTTAAGTTGGGGGCGGAACTCAATTGGGCTCGAGCAGTACTTC. It is translated as CASSLSWGRNSIGLEQYF.

As to this clone: A read error likely explains this, since a far larger clone differs by one base. The chain couples TRBV7-8 to TRBJ2-7; unclear D gene. This CDR3 spans 15 amino acids. Germline CDR1 SGHVS, CDR2 FQNEAQ. CDR3 sequence reads: CAGSFLRYSPYEQYF. The CDR3 region has the DNA TGTGCCGGCAGTTTCCTCCGCTACTCACCCTACGAGCAGTACTTC.

The chain is built from TRBV28 and TRBJ1-5; D remains ambiguous. Germline CDR1 MDHEN, CDR2 SYDVKM. The CDR3 loop spans 15 amino acids. The germline V and J ends were trimmed by 4 bases and 7 bases, with 17 bases remaining between them. CDR3 bases: TGTGCCAGCAGTTCAGCCGGGTCCAGTATACAGCCCCAGCATTTT. Translating it yields CASSSAGSSIQPQHF.

The genes are TRBV6-1 and TRBJ2-7, with 7 bases aligning to TRBD1. The CDR3 is made up of 12 amino acids. Losses at the gene ends were 7 bases for V and 3 bases for J; bases not matched to a gene: 3. Per germline, CDR1 MNHNS and CDR2 SASEGT. CDR3 sequence (DNA): TGTGCCAGCACTTGGGACAGCTACGAGCAGTACTTC. Translated: CASTWDSYEQYF.

This chain connects TRBV19 to TRBJ2-4, with 9 bases matching TRBD1. V lost 6 bases to trimming and J lost 7 bases; unmatched junction nucleotides: 4. The germline CDR1 and CDR2 sequences are LNHDA and SQIVND (reference sequence). This CDR3 comprises 13 residues. CDR3 DNA sequence: TGTGCCAGTAGATCCACAGGGGGCAACATTCAGTACTTC. This encodes CASRSTGGNIQYF.

The chain couples TRBV25-1 to TRBJ2-5, with D uncertain. Near its end, the DNA agrees better with TRBJ2-7, so the J call may be wrong. Germline CDR1 is MGHDK and CDR2 is SYGVNS. CDR3 size: 15 residues. The CDR3 nucleotides are TGTGCCAGCAGTCCCCACGGGCAGAGAGTCTACGAGCAGTACTTC. Its protein product is CASSPHGQRVYEQYF.

The chain links TRBV19 to TRBJ1-2, with D unclear. Per the germline V gene, CDR1 is LNHDA and CDR2 is SQIVND (reference sequence). V was cut by 1 base and J by 5 bases, with 8 bases left in between. The CDR3 has 13 amino acids. The CDR3: CASSIVVSYGYTF. The CDR3 DNA sequence: TGTGCCAGTAGTATAGTCGTTTCTTATGGCTACACCTTC.

V usage is TRBV2 and J usage is TRBJ2-3, with 12 bases aligning to TRBD2. The CDR3 totals 15 residues. The J segment lost 2 bases and the V segment lost 8 bases, leaving 5 bases of the junction unmatched. Germline CDR1 SNHLY, CDR2 FYNNEI. The CDR3 sequence: CASLGLAGITDTQYF. The DNA of the CDR3 is TGTGCCAGCCTCGGACTAGCGGGGATCACAGATACGCAGTATTTT.

This sequence joins TRBV19 and TRBJ1-4; D is possibly TRBD1 (5 bases). The CDR3 totals 16 residues. From germline, CDR1 is LNHDA and CDR2 SQIVND (reference sequence). The germline V and J ends were trimmed by 6 bases and 3 bases, with 17 bases remaining between them. CDR3 DNA: TGTGCCAGTAGCGCCGGGAAGGGGCCGCCTAATGAAAAACTGTTTTTT. Its protein is CASSAGKGPPNEKLFF.

The chain recombines TRBV6-1 with TRBJ2-5; D unresolved. CDR3 length: 13 amino acids. Germline V gene data show CDR1 as MNHNS and CDR2 as SASEGT. The germline V and J ends were trimmed by 3 bases and 2 bases, with 7 bases remaining between them. The CDR3 reads CASSDEEQETQYF. In DNA, the CDR3 is TGTGCCAGCAGTGATGAGGAACAAGAGACCCAGTACTTC.

The chain couples TRBV4-3 to TRBJ2-1; D is ambiguous. Germline V lookup: CDR1 LGHNA, CDR2 YSLEER. The CDR3 is 15 amino acids. Deletions cut 3 bases from V and 0 bases from J, with 9 bases between. DNA of the CDR3: TGCGCCAGCAGCCATCTCAAGAGCTCCTACAATGAGCAGTTCTTC. This encodes CASSHLKSSYNEQFF.

As for this clone: The same CDR3 also results from other DNA sequences found in this sample. This chain connects TRBV5-1 to TRBJ2-1; possible D gene TRBD1, 5 bases. Germline assignment: CDR1 SGHRS and CDR2 YFSETQ. CDR3 size: 15 residues. V was clipped by 0 bases and J by 1 base, with 8 bases between them. For the CDR3, the DNA is TGCGCCAGCAGCTTGGGGCAGGGTTCCTACAATGAGCAGTTCTTC. It specifies CASSLGQGSYNEQFF.

This chain uses TRBV13 with TRBJ2-6, with 11 positions matching TRBD1. This CDR3 is 17 amino acids long. V lost 5 bases and J lost 2; bases outside the gene matches: 5. Germline V gives CDR1 PRHDT, CDR2 FYEKMQ (reference sequence). CDR3 protein: CASSRDRGVTGANVLTF. The CDR3 DNA sequence: TGTGCCAGCAGCCGGGACAGGGGGGTTACTGGGGCCAACGTCCTGACTTTC.

V is TRBV10-2 and J is TRBJ2-1; D could derive from TRBD1 or TRBD2 (5 bases each). V gave up 7 bases and J gave up 5 bases, with 15 bases separating them. Germline CDR1 WSHSY, CDR2 SAAADI. This CDR3 region has 14 residues. CDR3 in DNA: TGCGCCAGCATGGGATTCGGGGCCCACAATGAGCAGTTCTTC. Translated, it gives CASMGFGAHNEQFF.

The chain couples TRBV23-1 to TRBJ2-7; maybe TRBD1 (6 bases). TRBV23-1 belongs to the ORF category, with a function that is uncertain. CDR3 size: 15 residues. V shed 7 bases and J shed 3 bases, with 19 bases lying between them. The CDR3: CASTSRDTEIYEQYF. Here the CDR3 DNA reads TGCGCCAGCACCTCAAGGGACACGGAGATCTACGAGCAGTACTTC.

V gene TRBV2 combines with J gene TRBJ2-7; the D is unclear. The CDR3 is made up of 14 amino acids. V was clipped by 4 bases and J by 0 bases, with 10 bases between them. Germline CDR1 SNHLY, CDR2 FYNNEI. CDR3 residues: CASSGQTFSYEQYF. In nucleotides, the CDR3 is TGTGCCAGCAGTGGGCAGACTTTCTCCTACGAGCAGTACTTC.

This sequence joins TRBV9 and TRBJ1-1; possibly TRBD1 for D (5 bases). The CDR3 consists of 13 residues. Germline CDR1 is SGDLS and CDR2 is YYNGEE. V lost 3 bases and J lost 3, with 9 bases in between. This CDR3 is CASSAWGDTEAFF. The CDR3 bases are TGTGCCAGCAGCGCCTGGGGGGACACTGAAGCTTTCTTT. Combining the CDR3 with reference TRBV9 and TRBJ1-1 gives the whole variable domain DSGVTQTPKHLITATGQRVTLRCSPRSGDLSVYWYQQSLDQGLQFLIQYYNGEERAKGNILERFSAQQFPDLHSELNLSSLELGDSALYFCASSAWGDTEAFFGQGTRLTVV.

V and J are TRBV9 and TRBJ1-2, with no clear D. The germline CDR1 and CDR2 sequences are SGDLS and YYNGEE. Trimming pared 3 bases from V and 7 bases from J, leaving 10 bases between. The CDR3 spans 12 residues. This CDR3 is CASSGAAPGYTF. DNA of the CDR3: TGTGCCAGCAGCGGGGCAGCCCCTGGCTACACCTTC.

This clone has more than one count but fewer than ten. This CDR3 is CASSGWDRGIPDYEQYF. The DNA of the CDR3 is TGTGCCAGTAGTGGCTGGGACAGGGGAATCCCCGACTACGAGCAGTACTTC. The rearrangement links TRBV19 to TRBJ2-7, with TRBD1 matching over 10 bases. The CDR3 has 17 amino acids. V gave up 5 bases and J gave up 3 bases; unmatched junction bases: 13. CDR1 is LNHDA and CDR2 is SQIVND in the germline V gene (reference sequence).